The present TCR beta chain was sequenced within a study of blood T cell repertoires in COVID-19. For the study at large: Italy, Spain and the United States were the sources of the convalescent and acute COVID-19 samples. Sample material is recorded as cDNA or gDNA derived from T cells, B-cell-depleted T cells, or PBMCs.

Here immunoSEQ multiplex PCR was the method, and the copy in TCRdb shows in-frame clones only, minus some. The profile shows roughly 150,000 clones, 75% to 90% of them singletons. Trimming removed 4 bases from V and 1 base from J; junction bases left unmatched: 16. The CDR3 has 18 amino acids. Germline loops: CDR1 SGHDT, CDR2 YYEEEE. Enrolment of Seattle patients took place during active infection, and they were followed longitudinally. Sequenced: peripheral blood. This TCR was sampled from a man aged 18 to 35 with COVID-19, enrolled during active disease. This chain connects TRBV5-6 to TRBJ2-7, with TRBD2 matching over 8 bases. This chain's CDR3 is CASSDRIWTSPLSYEQYF. The DNA for the CDR3 is TGTGCCAGCAGCGATCGAATATGGACTAGCCCCCTATCCTACGAGCAGTACTTC.